The following is a TCR beta chain sequence with its context. Its antigen remains unidentified. No quality values exist for individual bases; no much larger clone is one base distant. Each clonotype received, on average, approximately 9.9x coverage in deep resolution sequencing performed on a MiSeq, where the target depth lay between 1 in 1 million and 1 in 200,000 T cells. The immunoSEQ hsTCRB Kit was used to generate TCR beta libraries. The paper's processing steps were these. The data were analyzed with ImmunoSEQ Analyzer and ImmunoSEQ Data Assistant, and V, D and J gene assignments followed IMGT definitions. Clonality, which ranges from 0 to 1, was calculated as one minus the normalized Shannon entropy of productive rearrangement frequencies. Only overrepresented clonotypes making up at least 0.05% of each patient's repertoire were included in the public clonotype analysis. Repertoires from roughly 13 age-matched healthy donors in immuneACCESS were used as clonality controls. TCRdb stores this immuneACCESS table with in-frame sequences only. Part of the clones is absent; in the studies checked, under half of the shortfall reflects unresolved V genes, and no reason is known for the rest. V and J calls and clone size are as listed in that table; D and trimming were resolved from the DNA. The sample table records tens of thousands of clones; roughly 70% of these occur just once. The biggest ten clones account for roughly 45% of the sample.

Interpreted using the paper, the time point label stands for: approximately 11 months on ibrutinib. Roughly 2 micrograms of genomic DNA were extracted from cryopreserved PBMCs for TCR beta library preparation. Longitudinal blood samples from CLL patients on ibrutinib monotherapy underwent high-throughput TCR beta sequencing. Patients were enrolled in a phase 2 open-label single-center ibrutinib monotherapy trial. The data originate from a study of cytotoxic CD8 clonotypes in ibrutinib-treated CLL (dated by TCRdb to about 2021). For the wider study: The cohort was composed of 10 to 11 relapsed/refractory and roughly 15 treatment-naive patients; IGHV unmutated status was identified in some 17 patients. Partial responses were observed in about 24 patients and complete responses in 2; after a median follow-up of 68 months, remission was maintained in approximately 14 patients and progression was observed in roughly twelve. The response samples were drawn at a median of roughly twelve months into treatment, with a range of about 6 to 40 months. On average, each sample yielded 270,000 or so productive templates and under 95,000 productive rearrangements. Of the 90 or so participants in the trial, about 25 had longitudinal samples available. Cryopreserved peripheral blood mononuclear cells were collected before treatment, at response, and at either disease progression or sustained remission. All remission and progressive disease samples were collected while patients were still receiving ibrutinib. Here is what the overall study found, with its caveats: Public clonotypes were rare and either contracted or stayed stable during treatment, and the rise in clonality at ibrutinib response reflected the expansion of private clonotypes. Baseline clonality exceeded that of age-matched healthy donors and correlated strongly with circulating CD8+ T-cell counts. An increase in clonality was observed at ibrutinib response, with clonality remaining stable during sustained remission and falling back toward baseline at progression. Sampling times were not matched between patients in sustained remission and patients whose disease was progressing, and lymph node repertoires were not examined.

The sample in question was PBMCs, obtained after 12 months of ibrutinib treatment. The TCR originated in a human donor with chronic lymphocytic leukemia.

The DNA reads TGTGCCAGCAGCACCAACAGGGTTGAGGGGGAGACCCAGTACTTC. It translates as CASSTNRVEGETQYF. The V gene is TRBV4-2 and the J gene is TRBJ2-5, and the D gene may be TRBD1, 6 bases matching. The germline V gene specifies LGHNA as CDR1 and YNFKEQ as CDR2. The CDR3 contains 15 residues, cysteine and phenylalanine counted. Of all the DNA, just the CDR3 is kept, 45 bases in frame from base 1. The junction carries 18 bases between V and J, which are trimmed by 5 bases and 5 bases respectively.